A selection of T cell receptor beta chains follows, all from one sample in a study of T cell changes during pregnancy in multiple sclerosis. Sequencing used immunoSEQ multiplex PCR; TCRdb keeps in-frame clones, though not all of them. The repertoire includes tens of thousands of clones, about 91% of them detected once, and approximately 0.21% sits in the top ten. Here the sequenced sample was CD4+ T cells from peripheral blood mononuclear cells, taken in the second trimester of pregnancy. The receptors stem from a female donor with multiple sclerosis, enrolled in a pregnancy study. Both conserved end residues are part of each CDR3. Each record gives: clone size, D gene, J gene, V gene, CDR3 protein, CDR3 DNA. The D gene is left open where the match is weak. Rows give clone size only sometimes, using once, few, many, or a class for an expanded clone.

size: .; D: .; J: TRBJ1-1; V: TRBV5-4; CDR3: CASSLSTNTEAFF; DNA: TGTGCCAGCAGCTTGAGCACGAACACTGAAGCTTTCTTT
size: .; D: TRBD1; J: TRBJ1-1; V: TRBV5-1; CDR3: CASSWAGTGGLMNTEAFF; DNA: TGCGCCAGCAGCTGGGCCGGGACAGGGGGCCTCATGAACACTGAAGCTTTCTTT
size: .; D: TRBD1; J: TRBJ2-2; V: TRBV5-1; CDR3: CASSYSQGDTGELFF; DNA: TGCGCCAGCAGCTACTCACAGGGGGATACCGGGGAGCTGTTTTTT
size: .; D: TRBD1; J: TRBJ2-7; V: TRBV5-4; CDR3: CASRGDSLGEQYF; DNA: TGTGCCAGCAGGGGGGACAGTTTGGGGGAGCAGTACTTC
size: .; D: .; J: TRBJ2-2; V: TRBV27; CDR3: CASSPSLGGTGELFF; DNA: TGTGCCAGCAGCCCATCTCTAGGGGGAACCGGGGAGCTGTTTTTT
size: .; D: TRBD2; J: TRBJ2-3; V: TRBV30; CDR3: CAWAPPGRSDTQYF; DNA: TGTGCCTGGGCGCCCCCCGGGAGGTCAGATACGCAGTATTTT
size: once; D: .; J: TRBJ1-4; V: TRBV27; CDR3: CASNPPRRGRKEKLFF; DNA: TGTGCCAGCAACCCTCCGAGGAGGGGAAGGAAAGAAAAACTGTTTTTT
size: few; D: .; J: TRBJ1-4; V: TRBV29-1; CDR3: CSARAVNEKLFF; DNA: TGCAGCGCCAGGGCGGTGAATGAAAAACTGTTTTTT
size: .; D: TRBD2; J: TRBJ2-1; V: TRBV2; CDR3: CASSPGLAGGSSYNEQFF; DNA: TGTGCCAGCAGCCCGGGACTAGCGGGGGGAAGCTCCTACAATGAGCAGTTCTTC
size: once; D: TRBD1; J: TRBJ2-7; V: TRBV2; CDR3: CASRDRNRQGSYEQYF; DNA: TGTGCCAGCAGGGATCGCAACCGACAGGGTTCCTACGAGCAGTACTTC
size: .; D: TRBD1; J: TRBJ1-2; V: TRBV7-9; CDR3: CASSPDRVGGYTF; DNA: TGTGCCAGCAGCCCGGACAGGGTCGGTGGCTACACCTTC
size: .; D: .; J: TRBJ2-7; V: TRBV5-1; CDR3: CASSPQLSGEQYF; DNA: TGCGCCAGCAGCCCACAACTTAGCGGCGAGCAGTACTTC
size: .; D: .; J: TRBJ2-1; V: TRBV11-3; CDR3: CASSHQGNEQFF; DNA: TGTGCCAGCAGCCACCAGGGAAATGAGCAGTTCTTC
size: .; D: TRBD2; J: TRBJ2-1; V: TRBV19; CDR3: CASSIGTSPNEQFF; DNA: TGTGCCAGTAGTATAGGGACTAGTCCCAATGAGCAGTTCTTC
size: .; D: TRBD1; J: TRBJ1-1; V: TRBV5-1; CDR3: CASSPDRGPFFF; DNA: TGCGCCAGCAGCCCGGACAGGGGCCCCTTTTTCTTT
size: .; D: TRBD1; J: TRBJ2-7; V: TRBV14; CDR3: CASSQGGQFYEQYF; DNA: TGTGCCAGCAGCCAAGGGGGACAGTTCTACGAGCAGTACTTC
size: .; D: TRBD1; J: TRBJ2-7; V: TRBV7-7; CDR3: CASSPQGVYEQYF; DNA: TGTGCCAGCAGCCCTCAGGGGGTCTACGAGCAGTACTTC
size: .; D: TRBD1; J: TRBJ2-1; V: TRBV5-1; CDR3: CASSSGTGWGNEQFF; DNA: TGCGCCAGCAGCTCCGGGACAGGGTGGGGGAATGAGCAGTTCTTC
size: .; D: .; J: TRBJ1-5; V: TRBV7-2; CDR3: CASSLGFGEGRGQPQHF; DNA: TGTGCCAGCAGCTTAGGATTCGGGGAAGGAAGAGGACAGCCCCAGCATTTT
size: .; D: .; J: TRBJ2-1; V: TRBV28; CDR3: CASSSIRASYNEQFF; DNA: TGTGCCAGCAGTTCTATCAGGGCATCCTACAATGAGCAGTTCTTC
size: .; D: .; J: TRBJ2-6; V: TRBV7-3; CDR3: CASSHRPGSGANVLTF; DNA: TGTGCCAGCAGCCACCGCCCCGGGTCCGGGGCCAACGTCCTGACTTTC
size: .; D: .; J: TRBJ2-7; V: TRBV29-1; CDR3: CSVEGTSQEQYF; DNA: TGCAGCGTTGAAGGGACAAGCCAGGAGCAGTACTTC
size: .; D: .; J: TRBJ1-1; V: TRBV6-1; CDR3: CASSERSKNTEAFF; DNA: TGTGCCAGCAGTGAGAGGAGTAAGAACACTGAAGCTTTCTTT
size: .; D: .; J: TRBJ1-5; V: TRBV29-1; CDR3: CSVGTPPGPQHF; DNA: TGCAGCGTTGGAACCCCGCCGGGGCCCCAGCATTTT
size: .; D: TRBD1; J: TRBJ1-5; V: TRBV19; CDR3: CASSIWGQGGNQPQHF; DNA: TGTGCCAGTAGTATATGGGGTCAGGGGGGCAATCAGCCCCAGCATTTT
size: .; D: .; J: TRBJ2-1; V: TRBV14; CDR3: CASSPSRAAYNEQFF; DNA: TGTGCCAGCAGCCCATCAAGAGCTGCCTACAATGAGCAGTTCTTC
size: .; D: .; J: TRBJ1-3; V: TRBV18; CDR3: CASSPNRAASSGNTIYF; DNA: TGTGCCAGCTCACCAAACAGGGCCGCGAGCTCTGGAAACACCATATATTTT
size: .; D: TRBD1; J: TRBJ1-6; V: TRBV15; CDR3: CATSRNLDRSNSPLHF; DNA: TGTGCCACCAGCAGAAACCTGGACAGGTCTAATTCACCCCTCCACTTT
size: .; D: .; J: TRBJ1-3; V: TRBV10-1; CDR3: CASSESSAGNTIYF; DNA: TGCGCCAGCAGTGAGTCGAGCGCTGGAAACACCATATATTTT
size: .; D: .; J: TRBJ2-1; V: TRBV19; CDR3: CASSIDRWGGAYNEQFF; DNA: TGTGCCAGTAGTATAGATCGATGGGGGGGCGCCTACAATGAGCAGTTCTTC
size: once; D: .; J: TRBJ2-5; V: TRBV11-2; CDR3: CASSLSSDRQETQYF; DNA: TGTGCCAGCAGCTTATCCTCGGACAGACAAGAGACCCAGTACTTC
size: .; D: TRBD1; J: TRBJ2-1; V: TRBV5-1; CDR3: CASSSGQGVGNEQFF; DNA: TGCGCCAGCAGCTCTGGACAGGGGGTAGGGAATGAGCAGTTCTTC
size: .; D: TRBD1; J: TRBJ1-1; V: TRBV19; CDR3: CASSIGTANTEAFF; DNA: TGTGCCAGTAGTATCGGGACAGCGAACACTGAAGCTTTCTTT
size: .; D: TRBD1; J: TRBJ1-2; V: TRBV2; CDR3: CASSYRGDLGYTF; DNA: TGTGCCAGCAGCTACAGGGGGGATTTAGGCTACACCTTC
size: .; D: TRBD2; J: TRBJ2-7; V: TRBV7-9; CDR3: CASSFLAGGSYEQYF; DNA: TGTGCCAGCAGCTTTCTAGCGGGAGGGTCCTACGAGCAGTACTTC
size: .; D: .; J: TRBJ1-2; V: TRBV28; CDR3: CASSFRGGGYTF; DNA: TGTGCCAGCAGTTTCCGAGGCGGTGGCTACACCTTC
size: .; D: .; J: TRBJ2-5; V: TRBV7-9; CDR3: CASSTARAGETQYF; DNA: TGTGCCAGCAGTACCGCCAGGGCCGGAGAGACCCAGTACTTC
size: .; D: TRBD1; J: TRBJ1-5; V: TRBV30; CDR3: CAWSPDRGDQPQHF; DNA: TGTGCCTGGAGTCCGGACAGGGGGGATCAGCCCCAGCATTTT
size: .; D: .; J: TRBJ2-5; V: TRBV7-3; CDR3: CASSLMGNRQETQYF; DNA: TGTGCCAGCAGCTTAATGGGTAACAGACAAGAGACCCAGTACTTC
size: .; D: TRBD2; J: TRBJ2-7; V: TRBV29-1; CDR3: CSVAGLAGFENEQYF; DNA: TGCAGCGTCGCCGGACTAGCGGGTTTTGAAAACGAGCAGTACTTC
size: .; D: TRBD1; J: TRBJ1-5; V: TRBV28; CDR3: CATRPTGANQPQHF; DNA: TGTGCCACTCGTCCGACAGGGGCCAATCAGCCCCAGCATTTT
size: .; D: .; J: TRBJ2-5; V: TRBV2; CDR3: CASVYRPQETQYF; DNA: TGTGCCAGCGTATACAGGCCTCAAGAGACCCAGTACTTC